Listed below are T cell receptor beta chains from one sample, sequenced in a study of shared clonotypes between healthy human individuals. Method: immunoSEQ multiplex PCR; TCRdb's copy keeps in-frame clones and lacks some. The sample holds around 2.5 million clones, 93% seen once. Sequenced input: naive CD4+ T cells from PBMCs. These receptor sequences come from a man between 18 and 29 years old in good health. Some clones in this sample may be carry-over from other donors' samples. CDR3s include the opening cysteine and the closing phenylalanine or tryptophan. Each record gives: CDR3 protein, CDR3 DNA, V gene, CDR3 length, D gene, J gene, clone size. D genes are given only for firm matches. Where a row states a size, it is once, few, many or the class of an expanded clone; other rows omit it.

CASSDLRGRTDTQYF,TGTGCCAGCAGTGATCTTCGGGGACGCACAGATACGCAGTATTTT,TRBV2,15,-,TRBJ2-3,-
CASSFSGQYPSTDTQYF,TGTGCCAGCAGCTTTAGCGGACAGTACCCTAGCACAGATACGCAGTATTTT,TRBV7-8,17,-,TRBJ2-3,-
CASRYRQGGPYEQYF,TGTGCCAGCCGTTACCGACAGGGAGGGCCCTACGAGCAGTACTTC,TRBV28,15,-,TRBJ2-7,-
CASSHMAGGYGYTF,TGTGCCAGCAGCCACATGGCGGGTGGCTATGGCTACACCTTC,TRBV4-2,14,-,TRBJ1-2,-
CSVTRWGSYEQYF,TGCAGCGTTACCCGGTGGGGATCCTACGAGCAGTACTTC,TRBV29-1,13,-,TRBJ2-7,-
CASSLVVDPYEQYF,TGCGCCAGCAGCTTGGTAGTGGATCCCTACGAGCAGTACTTC,TRBV5-1,14,-,TRBJ2-7,-
CASSALVTGELFF,TGTGCCAGCAGCGCGCTAGTCACCGGGGAGCTGTTTTTT,TRBV5-4,13,-,TRBJ2-2,-
CASSASKGTEAFF,TGTGCCAGCAGCGCCTCTAAGGGCACTGAAGCTTTCTTT,TRBV7-2,13,-,TRBJ1-1,-
CASSLDRRERETQYF,TGTGCCAGCAGTTTAGACAGGCGGGAGAGAGAGACCCAGTACTTC,TRBV27,15,-,TRBJ2-5,-
CASSTTGQTYEQYF,TGCGCCAGCAGCACCACCGGACAGACATACGAGCAGTACTTC,TRBV5-1,14,-,TRBJ2-7,-
CASSNTGGGETQYF,TGTGCCAGCAGCAACACAGGGGGCGGCGAGACCCAGTACTTC,TRBV7-9,14,TRBD1,TRBJ2-5,-
CASSRPGQGMETQYF,TGCGCCAGCAGCCGACCGGGACAGGGTATGGAGACCCAGTACTTC,TRBV4-1,15,TRBD1,TRBJ2-5,-
CASSSHRGRTEAFF,TGTGCCAGCAGTTCCCACAGGGGTAGGACTGAAGCTTTCTTT,TRBV27,14,TRBD1,TRBJ1-1,-
CASSGGDRGPLSNQPQHF,TGTGCCAGCAGTGGTGGGGACAGGGGGCCCCTTAGCAATCAGCCCCAGCATTTT,TRBV6-1,18,TRBD1,TRBJ1-5,-
CACKGTASYYEQYF,TGTGCCTGCAAGGGGACAGCTTCTTACTACGAGCAGTACTTC,TRBV30,14,TRBD1,TRBJ2-7,-
CASSLRTDEQYF,TGTGCCAGCAGCTTAAGGACGGACGAGCAGTACTTC,TRBV7-3,12,-,TRBJ2-7,-
CATSKRLAKANEQFF,TGTGCCACCAGCAAAAGACTAGCGAAGGCCAATGAGCAGTTCTTC,TRBV15,15,TRBD2,TRBJ2-1,-
CASNRIGGNTEAFF,TGCGCCAGCAACCGGATCGGGGGGAACACTGAAGCTTTCTTT,TRBV5-1,14,-,TRBJ1-1,few
CASRVTAGEQYF,TGTGCCAGCAGGGTGACAGCTGGCGAGCAGTACTTC,TRBV28,12,-,TRBJ2-7,-
CASSVRLITDTQYF,TGTGCCAGCAGCGTACGACTTATCACAGATACGCAGTATTTT,TRBV9,14,-,TRBJ2-3,-
CSGILARGSNEQFF,TGCAGCGGGATCCTAGCCAGGGGGTCCAATGAGCAGTTCTTC,TRBV29-1,14,TRBD1,TRBJ2-1,-
CASSVSGRAKNEQYF,TGTGCCAGCAGCGTTAGCGGGAGGGCCAAGAACGAGCAGTACTTC,TRBV9,15,TRBD2,TRBJ2-7,-
CASSSGPSGYYEQYF,TGTGCCAGCAGCTCGGGCCCTAGCGGTTACTACGAGCAGTACTTC,TRBV5-4,15,TRBD2,TRBJ2-7,-
CASSPGRGLTYEQYF,TGTGCCAGCTCACCAGGGCGTGGTCTAACCTACGAGCAGTACTTC,TRBV18,15,-,TRBJ2-7,once
CASSSSSYEQYF,TGTGCCAGCAGTTCGTCATCCTACGAGCAGTACTTC,TRBV28,12,-,TRBJ2-7,-
CASSYRGLEQYF,TGTGCCAGCAGTTACAGGGGCTTAGAGCAGTACTTC,TRBV6-5,12,-,TRBJ2-7,-
CASSTSASNYGYTF,TGTGCCAGCTCTACGTCGGCCTCGAACTATGGCTACACCTTC,TRBV27,14,-,TRBJ1-2,-
CASSVLGLWEDTQYF,TGTGCCAGCAGCGTACTAGGCCTTTGGGAGGATACGCAGTATTTT,TRBV9,15,-,TRBJ2-3,-
CASSVPGWGSYGYTF,TGTGCCAGCAGTGTACCCGGGTGGGGGAGCTATGGCTACACCTTC,TRBV6-5,15,-,TRBJ1-2,-
CSVGVRDGYTF,TGCAGCGTTGGGGTGAGAGATGGCTACACCTTC,TRBV29-1,11,-,TRBJ1-2,few
CASSFLGTSGPETQYF,TGTGCCAGCAGCTTCCTTGGGACTAGCGGACCGGAGACCCAGTACTTC,TRBV7-2,16,TRBD2,TRBJ2-5,-
CASSLSIVVSNQPQHF,TGTGCCAGCAGTTTATCAATTGTCGTTAGCAATCAGCCCCAGCATTTT,TRBV28,16,-,TRBJ1-5,-
CSVGTDGTDTQYF,TGCAGCGTCGGGACAGATGGCACAGATACGCAGTATTTT,TRBV29-1,13,TRBD1,TRBJ2-3,once